This T cell receptor beta chain originates from a study of blood T cell repertoires in COVID-19. Under the authors' procedure: Scientists estimated how many nucleated cells there were by amplifying reference gene primers. Sequenced by immunoSEQ multiplex PCR; TCRdb stores in-frame clones only, minus some. D and trimming come from the DNA, and the V and J calls and clone size come from that table. The sample records 65,000 to 80,000 clones, 82% being singletons. Trimming removed 0 bases at V and 1 base at J, with 7 bases between. Germline values: CDR1 SGHRS, CDR2 YFSETQ. The CDR3 extends over 14 amino acids. This clone was picked up a small number of times.

Material: peripheral blood. V usage is TRBV5-1 and J usage is TRBJ1-1; TRBD1 is a possible D gene (5 bases). The sequence derives from a human donor in a cohort sampled during active COVID-19. The CDR3 spells CASSLEQENTEAFF. For the CDR3, the DNA is TGCGCCAGCAGCTTGGAACAGGAGAACACTGAAGCTTTCTTT.